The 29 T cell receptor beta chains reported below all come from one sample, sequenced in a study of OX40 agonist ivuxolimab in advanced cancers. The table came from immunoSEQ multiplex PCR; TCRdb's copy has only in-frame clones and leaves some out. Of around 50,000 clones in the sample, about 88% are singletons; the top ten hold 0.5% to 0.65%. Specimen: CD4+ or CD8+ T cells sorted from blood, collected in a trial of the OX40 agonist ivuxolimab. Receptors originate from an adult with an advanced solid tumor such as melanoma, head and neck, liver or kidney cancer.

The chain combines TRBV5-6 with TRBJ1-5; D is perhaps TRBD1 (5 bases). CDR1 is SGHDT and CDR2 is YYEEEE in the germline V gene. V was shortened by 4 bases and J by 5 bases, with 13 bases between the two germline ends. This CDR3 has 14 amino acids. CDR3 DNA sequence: TGTGCCAGCAGCCAATGGACACGGGATCAGCCCCAGCATTTT. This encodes CASSQWTRDQPQHF. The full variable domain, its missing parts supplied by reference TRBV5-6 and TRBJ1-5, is DAGVTQSPTHLIKTRGQQVTLRCSPKSGHDTVSWYQQALGQGPQFIFQYYEEEERQRGNFPDRFSGHQFPNYSSELNVNALLLGDSALYLCASSQWTRDQPQHFGDGTRLSIL.

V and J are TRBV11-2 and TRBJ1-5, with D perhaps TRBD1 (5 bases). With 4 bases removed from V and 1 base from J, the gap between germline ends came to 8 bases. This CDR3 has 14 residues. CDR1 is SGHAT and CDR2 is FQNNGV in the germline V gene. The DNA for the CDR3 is TGTGCCAGCAGCTACCGGGACAGCAATCAGCCCCAGCATTTT. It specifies CASSYRDSNQPQHF.

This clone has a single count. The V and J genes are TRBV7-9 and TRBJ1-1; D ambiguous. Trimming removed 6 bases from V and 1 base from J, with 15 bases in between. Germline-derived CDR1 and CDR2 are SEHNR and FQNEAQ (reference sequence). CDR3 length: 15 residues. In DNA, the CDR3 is TGTGCCAGCAGTTTTAGCGTCAGGACGAACACTGAAGCTTTCTTT. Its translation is CASSFSVRTNTEAFF.

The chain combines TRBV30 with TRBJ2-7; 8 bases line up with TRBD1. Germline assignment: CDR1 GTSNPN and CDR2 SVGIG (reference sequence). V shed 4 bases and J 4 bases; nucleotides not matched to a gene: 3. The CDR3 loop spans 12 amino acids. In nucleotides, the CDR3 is TGTGCCTGGACAGGGGGCGGGTACGAGCAGTACTTC. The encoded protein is CAWTGGGYEQYF.

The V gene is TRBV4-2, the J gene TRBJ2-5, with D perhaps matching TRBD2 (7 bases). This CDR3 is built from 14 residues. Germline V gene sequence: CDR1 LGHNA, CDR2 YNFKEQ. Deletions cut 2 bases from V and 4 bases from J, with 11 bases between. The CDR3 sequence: CASSQMGGGETQYF. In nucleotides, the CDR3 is TGTGCCAGCAGCCAAATGGGAGGGGGAGAGACCCAGTACTTC.

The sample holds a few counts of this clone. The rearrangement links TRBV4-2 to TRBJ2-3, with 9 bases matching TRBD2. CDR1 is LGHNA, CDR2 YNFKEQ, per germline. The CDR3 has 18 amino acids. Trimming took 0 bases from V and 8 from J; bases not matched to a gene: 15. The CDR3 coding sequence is TGTGCCAGCAGCCAAGATTTAGGGGTTAGCGGGAGACCGAGTACGCAGTATTTT. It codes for CASSQDLGVSGRPSTQYF.

The CDR3 DNA sequence: TGCGCCAGCAGCATGGGACAGGGGCATTCCAAAAACATTCAGTACTTC. Translated: CASSMGQGHSKNIQYF. This chain uses TRBV5-1 with TRBJ2-4; 10 bases are a match to TRBD1. The germline CDR1 and CDR2 sequences are SGHRS and YFSETQ. The length of the CDR3 is 16 residues. V lost 4 bases to trimming and J lost 2 bases; unmatched junction nucleotides: 6.

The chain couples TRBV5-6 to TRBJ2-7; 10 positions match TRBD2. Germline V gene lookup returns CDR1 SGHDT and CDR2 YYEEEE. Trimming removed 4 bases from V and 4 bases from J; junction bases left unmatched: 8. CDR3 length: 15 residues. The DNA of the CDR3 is TGTGCCAGCAGCCCAGCGGCTAGCGGGAGTTACGAGCAGTACTTC. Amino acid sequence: CASSPAASGSYEQYF.

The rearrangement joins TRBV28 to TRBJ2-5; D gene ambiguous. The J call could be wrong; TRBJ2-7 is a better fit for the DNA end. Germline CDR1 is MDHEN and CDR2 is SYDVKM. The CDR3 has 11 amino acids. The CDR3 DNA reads TGTGCCAGCGGAAGAAACGACGAGCAGTACTTC. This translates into CASGRNDEQYF.

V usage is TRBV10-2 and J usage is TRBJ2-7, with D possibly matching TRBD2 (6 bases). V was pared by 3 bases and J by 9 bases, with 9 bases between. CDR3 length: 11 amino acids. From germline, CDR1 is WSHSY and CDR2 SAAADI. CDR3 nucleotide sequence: TGCGCCAGCAGTGATCGGGGAGGGCAGTACTTC. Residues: CASSDRGGQYF.

CDR3 coding DNA: TGTGCCGTTGGGGCGGGGGGTTTCTACAATGAGCAGTTCTTC. Translation gives CAVGAGGFYNEQFF. The chain is built from TRBV2 and TRBJ2-1; TRBD2 matches at 8 bases. Trimming at V came to 11 bases and at J to 3 bases, leaving 9 bases not matched to a gene. In germline, CDR1 is SNHLY, CDR2 FYNNEI. The CDR3 is 14 residues long.

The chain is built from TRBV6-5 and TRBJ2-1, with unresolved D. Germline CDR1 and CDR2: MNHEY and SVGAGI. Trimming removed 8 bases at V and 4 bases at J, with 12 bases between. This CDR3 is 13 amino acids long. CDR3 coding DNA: TGTGCCAGCCGCAAAGCCGATTACAATGAGCAGTTCTTC. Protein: CASRKADYNEQFF.

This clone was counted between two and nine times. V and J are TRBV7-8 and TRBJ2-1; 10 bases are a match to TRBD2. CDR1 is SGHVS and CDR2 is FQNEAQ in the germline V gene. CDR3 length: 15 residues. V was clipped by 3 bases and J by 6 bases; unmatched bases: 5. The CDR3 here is CASSLSGRAANEQFF. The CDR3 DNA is TGTGCCAGCAGCTTGAGCGGGAGGGCCGCCAATGAGCAGTTCTTC.

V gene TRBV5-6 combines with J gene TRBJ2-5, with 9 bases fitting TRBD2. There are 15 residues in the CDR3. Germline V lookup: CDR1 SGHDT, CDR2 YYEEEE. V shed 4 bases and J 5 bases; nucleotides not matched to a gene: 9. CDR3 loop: CASSVAGLAAETQYF. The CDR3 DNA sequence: TGTGCCAGCAGCGTCGCGGGACTAGCAGCGGAGACCCAGTACTTC.

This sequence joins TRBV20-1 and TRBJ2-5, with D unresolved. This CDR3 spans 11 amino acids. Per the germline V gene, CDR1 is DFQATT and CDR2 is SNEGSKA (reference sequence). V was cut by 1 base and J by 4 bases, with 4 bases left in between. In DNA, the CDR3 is TGCAGTGCTAGAGTGACAGAGACCCAGTACTTC. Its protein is CSARVTETQYF.

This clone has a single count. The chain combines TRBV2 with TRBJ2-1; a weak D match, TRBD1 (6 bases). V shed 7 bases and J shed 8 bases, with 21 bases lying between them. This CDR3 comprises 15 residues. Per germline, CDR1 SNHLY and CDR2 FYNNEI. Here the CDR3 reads CASKLLAGDYDEQFF. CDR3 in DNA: TGTGCCAGCAAACTGTTGGCAGGGGATTACGATGAGCAGTTCTTC.

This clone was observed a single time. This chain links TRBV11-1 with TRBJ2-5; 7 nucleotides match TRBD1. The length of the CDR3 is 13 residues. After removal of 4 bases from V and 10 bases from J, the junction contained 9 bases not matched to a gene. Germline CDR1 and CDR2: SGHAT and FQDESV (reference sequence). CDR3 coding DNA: TGTGCCAGCAGCTCGACAGGGTCCACCCTCCAGTACTTC. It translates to CASSSTGSTLQYF.

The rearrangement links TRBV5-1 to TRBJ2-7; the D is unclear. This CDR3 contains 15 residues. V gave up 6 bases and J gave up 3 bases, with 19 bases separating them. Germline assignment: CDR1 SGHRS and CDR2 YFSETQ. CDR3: CASTVGSGPYYEQYF. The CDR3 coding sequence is TGCGCCAGCACCGTCGGGTCAGGCCCATACTACGAGCAGTACTTC.

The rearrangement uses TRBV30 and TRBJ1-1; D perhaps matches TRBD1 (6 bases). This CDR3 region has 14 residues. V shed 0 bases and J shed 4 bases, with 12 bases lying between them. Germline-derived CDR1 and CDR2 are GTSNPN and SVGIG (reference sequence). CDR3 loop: CAWSVGGGGTEAFF. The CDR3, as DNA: TGTGCCTGGAGTGTAGGGGGAGGGGGCACTGAAGCTTTCTTT.

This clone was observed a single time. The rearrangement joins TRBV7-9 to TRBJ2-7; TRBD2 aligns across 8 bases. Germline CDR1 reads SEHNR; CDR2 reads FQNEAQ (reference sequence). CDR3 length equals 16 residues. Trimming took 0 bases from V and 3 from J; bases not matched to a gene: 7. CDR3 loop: CASSLARASGYYEQYF. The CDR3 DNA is TGTGCCAGCAGCTTAGCGCGGGCTAGCGGGTACTACGAGCAGTACTTC. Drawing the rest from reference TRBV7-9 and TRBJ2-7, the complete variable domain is DTGVSQNPRHKITKRGQNVTFRCDPISEHNRLYWYRQTLGQGPEFLTYFQNEAQLEKSRLLSDRFSAERPKGSFSTLEIQRTEQGDSAMYLCASSLARASGYYEQYFGPGTRLTVT.

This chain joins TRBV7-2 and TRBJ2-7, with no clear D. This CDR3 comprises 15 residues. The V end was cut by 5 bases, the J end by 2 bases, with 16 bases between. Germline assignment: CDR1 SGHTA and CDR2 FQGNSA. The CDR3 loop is CASSPGGFSTYEQYF. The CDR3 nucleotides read TGTGCCAGCAGCCCTGGTGGTTTCTCCACCTACGAGCAGTACTTC.

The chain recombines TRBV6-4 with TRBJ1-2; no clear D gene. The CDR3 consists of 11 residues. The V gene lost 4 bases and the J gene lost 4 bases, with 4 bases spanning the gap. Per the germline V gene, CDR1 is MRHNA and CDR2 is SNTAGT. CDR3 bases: TGTGCCAGCAGTGGGGGCTATGGCTACACCTTC. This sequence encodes CASSGGYGYTF.

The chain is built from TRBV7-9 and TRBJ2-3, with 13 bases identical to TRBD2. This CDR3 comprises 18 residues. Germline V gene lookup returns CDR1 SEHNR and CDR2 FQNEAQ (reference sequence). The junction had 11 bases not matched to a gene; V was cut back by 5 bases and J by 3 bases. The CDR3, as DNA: TGTGCCAGCAGCCAAACTAGCGGGAGGGCCGGCGGTACAGATACGCAGTATTTT. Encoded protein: CASSQTSGRAGGTDTQYF.

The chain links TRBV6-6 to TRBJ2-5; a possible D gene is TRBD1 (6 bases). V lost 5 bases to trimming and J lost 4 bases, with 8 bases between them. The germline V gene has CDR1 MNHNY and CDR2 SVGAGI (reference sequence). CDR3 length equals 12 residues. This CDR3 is CASSSRGETQYF. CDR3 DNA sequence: TGTGCCAGCAGTAGCAGGGGAGAGACCCAGTACTTC.

CDR3: CASRPLTGAYEQYF. The CDR3 DNA follows: TGCGCCAGCAGACCCCTTACAGGGGCCTACGAGCAGTACTTC. The rearrangement links TRBV5-1 to TRBJ2-7; 7 nucleotides line up with TRBD1. The trim removed 5 bases at V and 2 bases at J, leaving 7 bases unmatched. The CDR3 is 14 amino acids. The V gene's germline CDR1 is SGHRS and CDR2 YFSETQ.

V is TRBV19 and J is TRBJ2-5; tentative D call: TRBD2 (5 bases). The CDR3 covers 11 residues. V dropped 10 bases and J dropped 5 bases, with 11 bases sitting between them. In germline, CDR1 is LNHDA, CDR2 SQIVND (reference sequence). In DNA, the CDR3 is TGTGCCACCGGGGTGGGGGAGACCCAGTACTTC. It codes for CATGVGETQYF.

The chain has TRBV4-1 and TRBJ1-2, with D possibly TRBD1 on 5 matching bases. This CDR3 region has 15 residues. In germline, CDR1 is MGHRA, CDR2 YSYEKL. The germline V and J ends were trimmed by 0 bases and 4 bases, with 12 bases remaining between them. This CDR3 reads CASSQEGQEAYGYTF. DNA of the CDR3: TGCGCCAGCAGCCAAGAGGGGCAGGAAGCCTATGGCTACACCTTC.

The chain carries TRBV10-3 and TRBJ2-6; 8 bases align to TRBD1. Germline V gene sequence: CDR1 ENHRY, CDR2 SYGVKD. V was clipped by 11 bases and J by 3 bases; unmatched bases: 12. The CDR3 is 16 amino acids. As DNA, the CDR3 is TGTGCCGTTGGGACAGGCTTTTCTTTTGGGGCCAACGTCCTGACTTTC. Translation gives CAVGTGFSFGANVLTF.

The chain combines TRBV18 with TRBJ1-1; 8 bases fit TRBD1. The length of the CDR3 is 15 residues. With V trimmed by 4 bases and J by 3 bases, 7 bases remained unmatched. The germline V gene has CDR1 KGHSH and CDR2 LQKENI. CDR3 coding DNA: TGTGCCAGCTCACGAAACAGGGGGGACCACACTGAAGCTTTCTTT. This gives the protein CASSRNRGDHTEAFF.